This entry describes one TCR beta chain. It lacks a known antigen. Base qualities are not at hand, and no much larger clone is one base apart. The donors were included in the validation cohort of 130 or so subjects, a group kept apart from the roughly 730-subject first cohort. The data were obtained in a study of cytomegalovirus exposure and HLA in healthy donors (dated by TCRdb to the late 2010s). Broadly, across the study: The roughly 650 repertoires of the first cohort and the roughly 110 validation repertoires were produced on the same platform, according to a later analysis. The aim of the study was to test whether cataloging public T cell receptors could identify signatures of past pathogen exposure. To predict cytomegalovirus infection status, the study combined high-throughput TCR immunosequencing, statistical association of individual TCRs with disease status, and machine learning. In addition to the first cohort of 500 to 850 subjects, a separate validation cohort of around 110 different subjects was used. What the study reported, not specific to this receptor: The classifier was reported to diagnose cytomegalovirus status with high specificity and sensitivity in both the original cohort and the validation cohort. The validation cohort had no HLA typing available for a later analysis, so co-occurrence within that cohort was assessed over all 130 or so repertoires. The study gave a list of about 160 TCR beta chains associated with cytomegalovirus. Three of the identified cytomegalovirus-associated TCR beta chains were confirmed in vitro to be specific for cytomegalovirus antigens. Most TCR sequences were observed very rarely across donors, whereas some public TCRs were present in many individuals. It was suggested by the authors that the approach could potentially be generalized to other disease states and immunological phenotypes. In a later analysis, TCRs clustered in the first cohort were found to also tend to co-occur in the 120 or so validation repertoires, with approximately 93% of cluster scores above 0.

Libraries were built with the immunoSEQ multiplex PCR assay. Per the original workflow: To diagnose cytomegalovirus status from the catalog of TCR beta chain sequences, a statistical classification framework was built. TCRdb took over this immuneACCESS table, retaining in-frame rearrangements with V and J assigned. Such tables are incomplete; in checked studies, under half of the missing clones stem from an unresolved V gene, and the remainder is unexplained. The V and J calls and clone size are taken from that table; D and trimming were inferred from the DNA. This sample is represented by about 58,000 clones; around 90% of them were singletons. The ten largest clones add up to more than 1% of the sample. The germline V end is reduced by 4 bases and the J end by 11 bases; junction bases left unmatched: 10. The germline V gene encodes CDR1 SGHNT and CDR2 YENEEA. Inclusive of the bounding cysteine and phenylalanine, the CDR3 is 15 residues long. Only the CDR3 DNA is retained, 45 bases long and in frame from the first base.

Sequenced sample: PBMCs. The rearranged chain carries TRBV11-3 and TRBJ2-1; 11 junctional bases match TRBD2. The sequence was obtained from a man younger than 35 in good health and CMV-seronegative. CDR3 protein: CASSSQGLAGGKQFF. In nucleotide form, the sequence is TGTGCCAGCAGCTCTCAAGGCCTAGCGGGAGGTAAGCAGTTCTTC.